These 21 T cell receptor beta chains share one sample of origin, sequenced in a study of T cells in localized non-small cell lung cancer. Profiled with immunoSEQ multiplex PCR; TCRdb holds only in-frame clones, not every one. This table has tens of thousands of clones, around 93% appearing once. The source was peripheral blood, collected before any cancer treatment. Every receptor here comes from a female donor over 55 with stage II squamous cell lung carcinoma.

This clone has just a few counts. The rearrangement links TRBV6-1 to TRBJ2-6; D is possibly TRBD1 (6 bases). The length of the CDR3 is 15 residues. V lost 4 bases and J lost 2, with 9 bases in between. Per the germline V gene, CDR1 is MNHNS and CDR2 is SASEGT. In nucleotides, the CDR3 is TGTGCCAGCAGTGCCACAGGGACTGGGGCCAACGTCCTGACTTTC. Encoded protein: CASSATGTGANVLTF.

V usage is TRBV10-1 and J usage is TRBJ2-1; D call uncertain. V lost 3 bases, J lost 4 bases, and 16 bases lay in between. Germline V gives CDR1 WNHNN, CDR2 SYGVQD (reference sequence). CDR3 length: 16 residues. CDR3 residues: CASSEQPASLYNEQFF. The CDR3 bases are TGCGCCAGCAGTGAACAACCAGCGTCCTTATACAATGAGCAGTTCTTC.

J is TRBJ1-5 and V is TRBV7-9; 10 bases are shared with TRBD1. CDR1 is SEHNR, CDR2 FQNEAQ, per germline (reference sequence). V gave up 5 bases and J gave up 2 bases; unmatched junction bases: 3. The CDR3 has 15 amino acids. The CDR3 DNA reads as TGTGCCAGCAGCATTGGGACAGGGGGCAATCAGCCCCAGCATTTT. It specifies CASSIGTGGNQPQHF.

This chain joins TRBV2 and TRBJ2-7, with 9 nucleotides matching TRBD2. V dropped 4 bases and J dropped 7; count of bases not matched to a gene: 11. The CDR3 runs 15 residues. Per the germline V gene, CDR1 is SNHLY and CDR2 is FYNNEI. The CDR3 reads CASSGGAGGPGEQYF. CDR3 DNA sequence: TGTGCCAGCAGTGGAGGCGCGGGAGGGCCGGGGGAGCAGTACTTC.

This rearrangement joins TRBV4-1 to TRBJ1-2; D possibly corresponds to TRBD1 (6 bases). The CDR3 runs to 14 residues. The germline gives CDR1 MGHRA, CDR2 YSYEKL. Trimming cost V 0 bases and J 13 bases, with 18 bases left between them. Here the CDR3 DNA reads TGCGCCAGCAGCCAAGATCGGGACAAGGGACGTATCACCTTC. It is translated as CASSQDRDKGRITF.

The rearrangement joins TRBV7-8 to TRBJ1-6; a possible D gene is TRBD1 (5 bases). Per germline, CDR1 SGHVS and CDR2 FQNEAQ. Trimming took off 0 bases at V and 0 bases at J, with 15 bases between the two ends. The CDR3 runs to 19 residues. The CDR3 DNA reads TGTGCCAGCAGCTTAGCCTCAGTCCGGGGGAGCTCCTATAATTCACCCCTCCACTTT. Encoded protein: CASSLASVRGSSYNSPLHF.

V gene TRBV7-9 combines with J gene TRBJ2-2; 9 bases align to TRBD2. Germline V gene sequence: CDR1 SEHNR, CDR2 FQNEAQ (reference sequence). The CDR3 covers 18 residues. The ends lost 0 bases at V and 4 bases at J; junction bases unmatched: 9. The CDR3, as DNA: TGTGCCAGCAGCTTAGCGTTGGCTAGCGGGGTTGCCACCGGGGAGCTGTTTTTT. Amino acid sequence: CASSLALASGVATGELFF.

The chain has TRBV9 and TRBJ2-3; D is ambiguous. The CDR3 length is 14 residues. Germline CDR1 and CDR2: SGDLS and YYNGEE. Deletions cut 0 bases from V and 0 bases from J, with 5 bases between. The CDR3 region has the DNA TGTGCCAGCAGCGTAGCTTCTAGCACAGATACGCAGTATTTT. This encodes CASSVASSTDTQYF.

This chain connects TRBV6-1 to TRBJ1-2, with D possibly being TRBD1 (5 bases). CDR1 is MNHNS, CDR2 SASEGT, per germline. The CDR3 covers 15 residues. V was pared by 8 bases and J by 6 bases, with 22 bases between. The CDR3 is CASGGVGSLYDGYTF. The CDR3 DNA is TGTGCCAGCGGAGGGGTGGGATCCCTTTATGATGGCTACACCTTC.

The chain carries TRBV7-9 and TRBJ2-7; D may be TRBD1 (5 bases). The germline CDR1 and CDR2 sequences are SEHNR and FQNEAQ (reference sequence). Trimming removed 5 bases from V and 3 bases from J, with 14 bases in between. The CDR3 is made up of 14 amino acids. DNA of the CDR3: TGTGCCAGCAGCGCGGACACCTTGATCTACGAGCAGTACTTC. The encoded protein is CASSADTLIYEQYF. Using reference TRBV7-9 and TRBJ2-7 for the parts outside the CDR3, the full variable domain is DTGVSQNPRHKITKRGQNVTFRCDPISEHNRLYWYRQTLGQGPEFLTYFQNEAQLEKSRLLSDRFSAERPKGSFSTLEIQRTEQGDSAMYLCASSADTLIYEQYFGPGTRLTVT.

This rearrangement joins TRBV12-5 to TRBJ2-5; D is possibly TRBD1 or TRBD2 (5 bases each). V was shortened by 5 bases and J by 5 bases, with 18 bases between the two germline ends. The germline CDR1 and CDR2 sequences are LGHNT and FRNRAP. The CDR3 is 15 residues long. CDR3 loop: CASGPRGPTEETQYF. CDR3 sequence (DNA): TGTGCTAGTGGTCCAAGGGGACCGACGGAGGAGACCCAGTACTTC.

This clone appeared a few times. DNA of the CDR3: TGTGCCAGCAGTGCAACCGGGACAAAGGATCAGCCCCAGCATTTT. It yields the protein CASSATGTKDQPQHF. J is TRBJ1-5 and V is TRBV28, with D possibly matching TRBD1 (6 bases). The length of the CDR3 is 15 residues. V was pared by 5 bases and J by 5 bases, with 16 bases between. CDR1 and CDR2 (germline): MDHEN, SYDVKM.

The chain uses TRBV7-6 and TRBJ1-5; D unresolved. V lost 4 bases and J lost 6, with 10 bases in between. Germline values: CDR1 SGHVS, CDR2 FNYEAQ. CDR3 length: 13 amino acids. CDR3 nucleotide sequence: TGTGCCAGCAGCTCAAGTCTTGGTCAGCCCCAGCATTTT. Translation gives CASSSSLGQPQHF. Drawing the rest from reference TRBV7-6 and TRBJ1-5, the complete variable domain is GAGVSQSPRYKVTKRGQDVALRCDPISGHVSLYWYRQALGQGPEFLTYFNYEAQQDKSGLPNDRFSAERPEGSISTLTIQRTEQRDSAMYRCASSSSLGQPQHFGDGTRLSIL.

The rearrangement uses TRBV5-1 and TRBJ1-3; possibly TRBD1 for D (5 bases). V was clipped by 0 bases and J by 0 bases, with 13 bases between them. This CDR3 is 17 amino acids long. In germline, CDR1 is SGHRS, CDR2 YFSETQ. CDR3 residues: CASSLGGTRNSGNTIYF. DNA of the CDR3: TGCGCCAGCAGCTTGGGGGGGACCCGTAACTCTGGAAACACCATATATTTT.

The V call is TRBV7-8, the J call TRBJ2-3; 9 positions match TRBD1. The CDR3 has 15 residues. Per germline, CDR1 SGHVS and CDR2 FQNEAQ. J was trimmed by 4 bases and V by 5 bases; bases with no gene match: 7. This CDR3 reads CASSHRDRVPDTQYF. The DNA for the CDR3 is TGTGCCAGCAGCCACAGGGACAGGGTCCCAGATACGCAGTATTTT. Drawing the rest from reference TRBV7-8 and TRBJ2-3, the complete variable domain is GAGVSQSPRYKVAKRGQDVALRCDPISGHVSLFWYQQALGQGPEFLTYFQNEAQLDKSGLPSDRFFAERPEGSVSTLKIQRTQQEDSAVYLCASSHRDRVPDTQYFGPGTRLTVL.

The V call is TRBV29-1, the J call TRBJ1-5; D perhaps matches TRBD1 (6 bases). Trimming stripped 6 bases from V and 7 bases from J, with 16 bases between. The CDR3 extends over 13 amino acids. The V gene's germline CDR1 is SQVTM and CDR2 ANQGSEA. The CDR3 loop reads CSVPGGRGQPQHF. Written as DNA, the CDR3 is TGCAGCGTCCCCGGGGGCCGAGGACAGCCCCAGCATTTT.

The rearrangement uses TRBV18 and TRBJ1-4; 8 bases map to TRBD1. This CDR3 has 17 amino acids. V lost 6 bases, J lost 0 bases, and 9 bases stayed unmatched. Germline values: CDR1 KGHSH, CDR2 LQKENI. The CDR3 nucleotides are TGTGCCAGCTCTTCGACCAGGGGGCAGGCAACTAATGAAAAACTGTTTTTT. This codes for CASSSTRGQATNEKLFF.

As DNA, the CDR3 is TGTGCCAGCAGCAAGAGCCCTAGCGGGGTTGCCTGGACCAATGAGCAGTTCTTC. Amino acids: CASSKSPSGVAWTNEQFF. The chain recombines TRBV7-2 with TRBJ2-1, with 9 bases aligning to TRBD2. Germline values: CDR1 SGHTA, CDR2 FQGNSA. V gave up 5 bases and J gave up 6 bases; unmatched junction bases: 17. The CDR3 runs 18 residues.

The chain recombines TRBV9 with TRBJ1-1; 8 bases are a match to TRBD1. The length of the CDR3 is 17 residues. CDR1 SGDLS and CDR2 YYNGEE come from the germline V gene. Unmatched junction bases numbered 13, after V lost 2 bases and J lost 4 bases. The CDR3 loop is CASSVSGQGGSGTEAFF. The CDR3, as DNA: TGTGCCAGCAGCGTTTCCGGACAGGGTGGGTCCGGCACTGAAGCTTTCTTT.

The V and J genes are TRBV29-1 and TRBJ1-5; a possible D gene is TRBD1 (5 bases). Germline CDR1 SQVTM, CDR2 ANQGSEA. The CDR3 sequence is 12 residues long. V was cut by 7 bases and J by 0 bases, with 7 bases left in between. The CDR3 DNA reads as TGCAGCGCGACAGTTAGCAATCAGCCCCAGCATTTT. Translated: CSATVSNQPQHF.

The CDR3, as DNA: TGTGCCAGCAGCTTAGTCGGGTCCCCGGGACTAGTACGTATGGAGTACTTC. Its protein is CASSLVGSPGLVRMEYF. This sequence joins TRBV7-3 and TRBJ2-7; 8 bases are a match to TRBD2. Germline V CDR1 and CDR2: SGHTA, FQGTGA. Losses at the gene ends were 2 bases for V and 11 bases for J; bases not matched to a gene: 20. The CDR3 is made up of 17 amino acids.